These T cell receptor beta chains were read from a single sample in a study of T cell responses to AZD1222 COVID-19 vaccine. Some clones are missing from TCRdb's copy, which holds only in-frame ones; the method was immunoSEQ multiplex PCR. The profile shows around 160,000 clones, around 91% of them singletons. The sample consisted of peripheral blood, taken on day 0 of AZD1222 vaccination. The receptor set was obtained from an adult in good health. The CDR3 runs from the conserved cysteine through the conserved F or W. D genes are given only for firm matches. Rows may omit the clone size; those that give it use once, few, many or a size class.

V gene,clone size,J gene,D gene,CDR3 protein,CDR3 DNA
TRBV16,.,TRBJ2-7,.,CASSHPTGTYEQYF,TGTGCCAGCAGCCACCCGACAGGTACCTACGAGCAGTACTTC
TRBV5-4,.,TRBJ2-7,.,CASSLAQGSNEQYF,TGTGCCAGCAGCTTGGCCCAAGGGTCCAACGAGCAGTACTTC
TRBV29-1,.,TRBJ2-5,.,CSTGHLRETQYF,TGCAGCACCGGACATCTCCGGGAGACCCAGTACTTC
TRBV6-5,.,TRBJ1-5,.,CASSYGVDNNQPQHF,TGTGCCAGCAGTTACGGGGTTGATAACAATCAGCCCCAGCATTTT
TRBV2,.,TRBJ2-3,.,CASSWDSSGYTDTQYF,TGTGCCAGCAGTTGGGACTCATCCGGGTACACAGATACGCAGTATTTT
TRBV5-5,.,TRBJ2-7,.,CASSPDKTYEQYF,TGTGCCAGCAGCCCCGACAAAACCTACGAGCAGTACTTC
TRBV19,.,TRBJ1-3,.,CATLRARRVTGNTIYF,TGTGCCACCCTACGGGCCCGGAGGGTAACTGGAAACACCATATATTTT
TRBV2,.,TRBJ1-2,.,CASSEQTGSGYTF,TGTGCCAGCAGTGAGCAAACAGGCAGTGGCTACACCTTC
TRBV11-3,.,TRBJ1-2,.,CASTWVGRRYGYTF,TGTGCCAGCACCTGGGTCGGCCGGCGCTATGGCTACACCTTC
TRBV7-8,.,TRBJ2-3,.,CASSSNRATDTQYF,TGTGCCAGCAGCTCTAACAGGGCTACAGATACGCAGTATTTT
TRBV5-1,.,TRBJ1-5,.,CASSLEGGFQPQHF,TGCGCCAGCAGCTTGGAGGGGGGTTTCCAGCCCCAGCATTTT
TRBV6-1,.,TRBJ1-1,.,CASSEEPHGEKAFF,TGTGCCAGCAGTGAAGAGCCGCACGGGGAAAAAGCTTTCTTT
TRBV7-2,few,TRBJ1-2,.,CASSSQGSYGYTF,TGTGCCAGCAGCTCGCAGGGGTCCTATGGCTACACCTTC
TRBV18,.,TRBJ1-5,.,CASSPPGTSNQPQHF,TGTGCCAGCTCACCACCGGGAACGAGCAATCAGCCCCAGCATTTT
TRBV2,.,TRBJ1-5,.,CASSATGSSNQPQHF,TGTGCCAGCAGCGCTACAGGGAGCAGCAATCAGCCCCAGCATTTT
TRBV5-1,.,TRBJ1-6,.,CASSLARSQGNSPLHF,TGCGCCAGCAGCTTGGCGAGGAGCCAGGGTAATTCACCCCTCCACTTT
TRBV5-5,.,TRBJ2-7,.,CASSLGALESYEQYF,TGTGCCAGCAGCCTGGGGGCTCTAGAGTCCTACGAGCAGTACTTC
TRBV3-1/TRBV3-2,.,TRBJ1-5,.,CRFTDSADSNQPQHF,TGTCGTTTCACTGACAGCGCCGATAGCAATCAGCCCCAGCATTTT
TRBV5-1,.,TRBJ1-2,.,CASSLEGYGYTF,TGCGCCAGCAGCCTGGAAGGCTATGGCTACACCTTC
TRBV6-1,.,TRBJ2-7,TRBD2,CASSAGLADSSYEQYF,TGTGCCAGCAGTGCGGGACTAGCGGACAGCTCCTACGAGCAGTACTTC
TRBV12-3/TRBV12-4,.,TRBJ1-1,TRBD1,CASNPGTGVGAFF,TGTGCCAGCAACCCCGGGACAGGGGTAGGGGCTTTCTTT
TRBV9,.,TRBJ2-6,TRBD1,CASSVEGQARLFRANVLTF,TGTGCCAGCAGCGTAGAGGGACAGGCCCGGCTCTTCAGGGCCAACGTCCTGACTTTC
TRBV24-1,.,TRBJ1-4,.,CATSDSDPSVAEKLFF,TGTGCCACCAGTGATTCGGACCCCTCAGTAGCTGAAAAACTGTTTTTT
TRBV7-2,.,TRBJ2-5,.,CASSPGLRRGEETQYF,TGTGCCAGCAGCCCCGGGTTGAGGAGGGGGGAAGAGACCCAGTACTTC
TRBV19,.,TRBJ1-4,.,CASSFGSLNEKLFF,TGTGCCAGTAGTTTTGGCAGCCTCAATGAAAAACTGTTTTTT
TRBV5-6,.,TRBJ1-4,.,CASGTRETNEKLFF,TGTGCCAGCGGGACCAGGGAGACTAATGAAAAACTGTTTTTT
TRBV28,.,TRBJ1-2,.,CASSSQPGANYGYTF,TGTGCCAGCAGCAGCCAACCGGGGGCCAACTATGGCTACACCTTC
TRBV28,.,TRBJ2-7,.,CASSRSRTEYYEQYF,TGTGCCAGCAGTCGAAGTAGGACAGAGTACTACGAGCAGTACTTC
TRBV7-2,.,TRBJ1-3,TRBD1,CASSRDRLRGNTIYF,TGTGCCAGCAGCAGGGACAGGTTGAGGGGAAACACCATATATTTT
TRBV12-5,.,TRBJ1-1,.,CASDPGLLNTEAFF,TGTGCTAGTGATCCGGGACTTCTGAACACTGAAGCTTTCTTT
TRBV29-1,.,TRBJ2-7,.,CSVVGWVSALSYEQYF,TGCAGCGTTGTGGGGTGGGTGTCGGCCCTCTCCTACGAGCAGTACTTC
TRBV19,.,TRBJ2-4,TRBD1,CASSIDQFPTGAVAKNIQYF,TGTGCCAGTAGTATAGACCAATTCCCTACAGGGGCGGTAGCCAAAAACATTCAGTACTTC
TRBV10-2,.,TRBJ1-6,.,CASSDPPRVSPLHF,TGCGCCAGCAGTGATCCCCCTCGGGTTTCACCCCTCCACTTT
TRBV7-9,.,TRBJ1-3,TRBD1,CASSLPGQGRPGNTIYF,TGTGCCAGCAGCTTACCGGGACAGGGGAGGCCTGGAAACACCATATATTTT
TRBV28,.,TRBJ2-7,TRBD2,CASSVTSGIVQYF,TGTGCCAGCAGCGTTACTAGCGGGATCGTGCAGTACTTC
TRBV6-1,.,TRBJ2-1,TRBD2,CASRERLAGGLIAREQFF,TGTGCCAGCAGAGAAAGGCTAGCGGGAGGGCTTATTGCTCGGGAGCAGTTCTTC
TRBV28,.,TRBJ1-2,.,CASEFYGYTF,TGTGCCAGCGAATTTTATGGCTACACCTTC
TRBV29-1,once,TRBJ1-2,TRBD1,CSALKGAEDGYTF,TGCAGCGCCCTTAAGGGGGCAGAGGATGGCTACACCTTC
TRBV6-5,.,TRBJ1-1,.,CASIITKGAFF,TGTGCCAGCATCATAACCAAGGGAGCTTTCTTT